This T cell receptor beta chain was profiled in a study of blood T cell repertoires in COVID-19. Study context: Samples taken during acute and convalescent COVID-19 were collected in the United States, Italy and Spain. T cells, B-cell-depleted T cells, or PBMCs supplied cDNA or gDNA.

Original methodology: Using reference gene primer amplification, nucleated cell counts were estimated. TCRdb's copy holds only in-frame clones and misses some; the assay was immunoSEQ multiplex PCR. V, J and clone size were drawn from that table, and D and trimming were deduced from the DNA. The sample yields about 140,000 clones, 65% to 85% seen once. CDR3 length: 16 amino acids. After removal of 5 bases from V and 3 bases from J, the junction contained 5 bases not matched to a gene. Germline V gene data show CDR1 as SGHVS and CDR2 as FNYEAQ. The genes are TRBV7-6 and TRBJ2-2, with 11 bases fitting TRBD2. The clonotype was recovered from a woman aged 60 to 75 with acute or convalescent COVID-19. Material: peripheral blood. The CDR3 here is CASSPTSGRYTGELFF. Here the CDR3 DNA reads TGTGCCAGCAGCCCAACTAGCGGGAGATACACCGGGGAGCTGTTTTTT.